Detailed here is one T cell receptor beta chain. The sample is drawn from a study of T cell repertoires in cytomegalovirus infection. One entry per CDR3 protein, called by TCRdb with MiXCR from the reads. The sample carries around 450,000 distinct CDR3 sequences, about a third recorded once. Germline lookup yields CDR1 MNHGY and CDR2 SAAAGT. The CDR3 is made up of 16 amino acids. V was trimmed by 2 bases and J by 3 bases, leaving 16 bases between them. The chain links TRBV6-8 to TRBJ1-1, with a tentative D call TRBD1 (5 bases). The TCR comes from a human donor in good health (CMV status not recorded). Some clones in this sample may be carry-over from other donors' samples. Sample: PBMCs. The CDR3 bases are TGTGCCAGCAGTTACGCTCAGGGAAGGCCGGACACTGAAGCTTTCTTT. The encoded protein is CASSYAQGRPDTEAFF.